This T cell receptor (beta chain) was sequenced in a study of molecular identifiers for immune sequencing clone quantification. Overall study: Within a replicate experiment, RNA obtained from either approximately 20,000 or 98,000 naive CD8 cells was divided into five aliquots, and four of those aliquots were then sequenced. Broader study findings: Clones above 20 RNA copies contained over 98% of effector molecules but under 1% of naive ones. A single cell's spiked Jurkat TCR RNA was reportedly detectable among one million naive cells.

With respect to this clonotype: Its antigen is unidentified.

Libraries for naive CD8 T cells, which were made from roughly 21,000 to 960,000 sorted cells, drew on 10%, 30% or 50% of the RNA. Per the germline V gene, CDR1 is SGHDN and CDR2 is FVKESK. There are 14 residues in the CDR3. Trimming shortened V by 4 bases and J by 8 bases, and 15 bases separated the two germline ends. TCRdb analysed the PCR reads with MiXCR anew, one entry per CDR3 protein. The sample carries roughly 100,000 distinct CDR3 sequences, 30% to 45% recorded once. The sequence was collected from a human donor in good health. Some libraries in this study had Jurkat cell RNA spiked in. The specimen sequenced was naive CD8+ T cells from blood, with Jurkat cell RNA spiked in. Subset: FACS-sorted CD8+CD4-CCR7+CD45RA+ naive T cells. V is TRBV14 and J is TRBJ2-1; tentative D call: TRBD1 (6 bases). The CDR3 protein is CASSPPAEGDEQFF. CDR3 DNA sequence: TGTGCCAGCAGCCCCCCAGCAGAGGGGGATGAGCAGTTCTTC.